This TCR beta chain was retrieved from a study of spatial heterogeneity in lung cancer. Turning to the study itself: The average appearance count of each unique TCR and UMI combination in raw reads was more than 9.5. Study-level findings and limits: At resection, ubiquitous expanded tumor TCRs appeared in blood more than at follow-up.

At least ten counts were recorded for this clonotype. The antigen remains undetermined. As to time point: sample taken at primary tumor resection. There were roughly 78 donors, all of them untreated patients with early-stage non-small cell lung cancer. Using its own MiXCR run on the 5' RACE reads, TCRdb lists one record per CDR3 protein. The sample has about 23,000 distinct CDR3 sequences, approximately 4.6% seen once; the top ten hold more than 4.5%. This TCR came from a male donor with early-stage non-small cell lung cancer. The sequencing used PBMCs, collected at surgery.

The CDR3 sequence is CASSRSIRGAKNIQYF. The CDR3 coding sequence is TGTGCCAGCAGCCGGTCTATACGCGGGGCCAAAAACATTCAGTACTTC. The chain couples TRBV7-2 to TRBJ2-4, with D possibly matching TRBD2 (5 bases). V was trimmed by 5 bases and J by 1 base, leaving 15 bases between them. The CDR3 covers 16 residues. Germline loops: CDR1 SGHTA, CDR2 FQGNSA.